Listed below are T cell receptor beta chains from one sample, sequenced in a study of OX40 agonist ivuxolimab in advanced cancers. The method was immunoSEQ multiplex PCR; TCRdb's version includes in-frame clones alone and lacks a portion of them. The data hold roughly 100,000 clones, with roughly 80% observed a single time. The specimen was CD4+ or CD8+ T cells sorted from blood, collected in a trial of the OX40 agonist ivuxolimab. These receptor sequences come from an adult with an advanced solid tumor such as melanoma, head and neck, liver or kidney cancer. CDR3s include the opening cysteine and the closing phenylalanine or tryptophan. The D gene is left open where the match is weak. Clone size is shown for a subset of rows, as once, few, many or a class of expanded clone.

j_call: TRBJ1-3
clone_size: .
v_call: TRBV5-6
d_call: TRBD1
cdr3_nt: TGTGCCAGCAGCTTCGGACAGGGGGTTACGACTGGAAACACCATATATTTT
cdr3_aa: CASSFGQGVTTGNTIYF

j_call: TRBJ2-2
clone_size: .
v_call: TRBV7-3
d_call: TRBD2
cdr3_nt: TGTGCCAGCAGCTTAATCGGGGGACTAACCACCGGGGAGCTGTTTTTT
cdr3_aa: CASSLIGGLTTGELFF

j_call: TRBJ1-3
clone_size: once
v_call: TRBV6-5
d_call: .
cdr3_nt: TGTGCCAGCAGTTACTTCGGAGGCTCTGGAAACACCATATATTTT
cdr3_aa: CASSYFGGSGNTIYF

j_call: TRBJ1-2
clone_size: .
v_call: TRBV6-4
d_call: TRBD1
cdr3_nt: TGTGCCAGCAGTCCAACCGGGACAGCCTATGGCTACACCTTC
cdr3_aa: CASSPTGTAYGYTF

j_call: TRBJ1-4
clone_size: few
v_call: TRBV11-2
d_call: .
cdr3_nt: TGTGCCAGCAGCTCCCCGGATGGAAAACTGTTTTTT
cdr3_aa: CASSSPDGKLFF

j_call: TRBJ1-6
clone_size: .
v_call: TRBV4-1
d_call: .
cdr3_nt: TGCGCCAGCAGCCAAGAAGGTCCAGCGAGCTCCTATAATTCACCCCTCCACTTT
cdr3_aa: CASSQEGPASSYNSPLHF

j_call: TRBJ2-2
clone_size: .
v_call: TRBV11-3
d_call: .
cdr3_nt: TGTGCCAGCAGCCCCACCGGGCGGGCGTACACCGGGGAGCTGTTTTTT
cdr3_aa: CASSPTGRAYTGELFF

j_call: TRBJ2-2
clone_size: .
v_call: TRBV30
d_call: .
cdr3_nt: TGTGCCTGGAGGACCTCCCGGGGAACCGGGGAGCTGTTTTTT
cdr3_aa: CAWRTSRGTGELFF

j_call: TRBJ2-1
clone_size: .
v_call: TRBV5-1
d_call: TRBD2
cdr3_nt: TGCGCCAGCAGCGGGCTAGCGGGGGTCCGGCACACCCCGAGCTCCTACAATGAGCAGTTCTTC
cdr3_aa: CASSGLAGVRHTPSSYNEQFF

j_call: TRBJ2-6
clone_size: .
v_call: TRBV7-2
d_call: .
cdr3_nt: TGTGCCCGCTTGAAAGGAACCGGGGCCAACGTCCTGACTTTC
cdr3_aa: CARLKGTGANVLTF

j_call: TRBJ2-5
clone_size: .
v_call: TRBV7-2
d_call: TRBD2
cdr3_nt: TGTGCCAGCAGCCCCCCGGGGCTAGCGGGATCAGAGACCCAGTACTTC
cdr3_aa: CASSPPGLAGSETQYF

j_call: TRBJ2-2
clone_size: .
v_call: TRBV14
d_call: TRBD2
cdr3_nt: TGTGCCAGCAGCCCTCTAGCGGGGGGCCACACCGGGGAGCTGTTTTTT
cdr3_aa: CASSPLAGGHTGELFF

j_call: TRBJ1-1
clone_size: few
v_call: TRBV18
d_call: .
cdr3_nt: TGTGCCAGCTCACAGGGCACTGAAGCTTTCTTT
cdr3_aa: CASSQGTEAFF

j_call: TRBJ1-1
clone_size: .
v_call: TRBV7-6
d_call: TRBD1
cdr3_nt: TGTGCCAGCAGCTTAAAGGCAGGGGGAATCGCTGAAGCTTTCTTT
cdr3_aa: CASSLKAGGIAEAFF

j_call: TRBJ2-3
clone_size: .
v_call: TRBV5-1
d_call: .
cdr3_nt: TGCGCCAGCAGCCGAGGTAACAGAAACTCGGGCGGAGATACGCAGTATTTT
cdr3_aa: CASSRGNRNSGGDTQYF

j_call: TRBJ1-2
clone_size: .
v_call: TRBV7-2
d_call: .
cdr3_nt: TGTGCCAGCAGCCCCTCCGTTACCGCAGTTGGCTACACCTTC
cdr3_aa: CASSPSVTAVGYTF

j_call: TRBJ1-1
clone_size: .
v_call: TRBV6-5
d_call: .
cdr3_nt: TGTGCCAGCAGTTACTCGACCCCCCCCGAAGCTTTCTTT
cdr3_aa: CASSYSTPPEAFF

j_call: TRBJ2-2
clone_size: .
v_call: TRBV11-3
d_call: .
cdr3_nt: TGTGCCAGCAGCTCCAGGGGCCCGAACACCGGGGAGCTGTTTTTT
cdr3_aa: CASSSRGPNTGELFF

j_call: TRBJ2-4
clone_size: .
v_call: TRBV2
d_call: .
cdr3_nt: TGTGCCAGCAATAAGGAATCCAAAAACATTCAGTACTTC
cdr3_aa: CASNKESKNIQYF

j_call: TRBJ2-2
clone_size: .
v_call: TRBV5-6
d_call: .
cdr3_nt: TGTGCCAGCAGCTTGGGCAGGGGTAATATCGGGGAGCTGTTTTTT
cdr3_aa: CASSLGRGNIGELFF

j_call: TRBJ1-2
clone_size: .
v_call: TRBV5-6
d_call: TRBD1
cdr3_nt: TGTGCCAGCAGCTTGGTTCAGGGGGGCTATGGCTACACCTTC
cdr3_aa: CASSLVQGGYGYTF

j_call: TRBJ1-1
clone_size: .
v_call: TRBV5-1
d_call: TRBD1
cdr3_nt: TGCGCCAGCAGCCTGGGACAGGTGGAGACTGAAGCTTTCTTT
cdr3_aa: CASSLGQVETEAFF

j_call: TRBJ2-6
clone_size: .
v_call: TRBV5-1
d_call: .
cdr3_nt: TGCGCCAGCAGCCAGACAGTTCAGGGGGCCAACGTCCTGACTTTC
cdr3_aa: CASSQTVQGANVLTF

j_call: TRBJ2-6
clone_size: .
v_call: TRBV7-3
d_call: .
cdr3_nt: TGTGCCAGCAGCTACATTGGTGGGGATGGGGCCAACGTCCTGACTTTC
cdr3_aa: CASSYIGGDGANVLTF